The clone carrying this TCR beta chain has just one count. Profiling relied on immunoSEQ multiplex PCR, and the TCRdb table lists in-frame clones only, not all of them. The data show fewer than 250,000 clones, 84% seen once. These data are taken from a study of blood T cell repertoires in COVID-19. This CDR3 region has 16 residues. CDR1 and CDR2 (germline): LNHDA, SQIVND (reference sequence). The V and J ends lost 9 bases and 5 bases respectively, with 22 bases between them. The receptor comes from a man in his fifties or sixties with acute or convalescent COVID-19. The sequencing input was peripheral blood. V usage is TRBV19 and J usage is TRBJ2-2, with D possibly matching TRBD2 (6 bases). The CDR3 here is CASTLGGQIRTGELFF. The DNA of the CDR3 is TGTGCCAGCACCTTGGGAGGACAAATTCGGACCGGGGAGCTGTTTTTT.